The 20 T cell receptor beta chains below all came from one sample that was sequenced in a study of shared T cell receptors in the human thymus (dated by TCRdb to the early 2020s). Library preparation was by the immunoSEQ multiplex PCR assay. In TCRdb, the immuneACCESS table is reduced to in-frame sequences with V and J assigned. These tables do not hold every clone; where another copy was compared, an unresolved V gene accounts for under half, and the others remain unexplained. The sample yields hundreds of thousands of clones; around 87% were counted once. Clones ranked in the top ten supply 0.0095% to 0.012% of the sample. The same sample was also used in a study of human thymus T cells.

Material: thymocytes. Receptors were obtained from a boy under three years old with a congenital heart defect. Donor details come from another sample of the same person, matched by shared clones.

The chain is built from TRBV13 and TRBJ2-5; 8 nucleotides match TRBD1. This CDR3 spans 16 amino acids. Unmatched junction bases numbered 11, after V lost 3 bases and J lost 5 bases. Germline V gene sequence: CDR1 PRHDT, CDR2 FYEKMQ (reference sequence). CDR3 DNA sequence: TGTGCCAGCAGCTTCAGCTGGACAGGGTGGGAGGAGACCCAGTACTTC. It specifies CASSFSWTGWEETQYF.

The rearrangement joins TRBV6-1 to TRBJ2-7; D not resolved. The CDR3 consists of 11 residues. Germline V gene sequence: CDR1 MNHNS, CDR2 SASEGT. V lost 6 bases, J lost 2 bases, and 5 bases lay in between. DNA of the CDR3: TGTGCCAGCAGGGCCACCTACGAGCAGTACTTC. Translating gives CASRATYEQYF.

This clone was recorded only once. Written as DNA, the CDR3 is TGTGCCAGCAGTCCGACCGGGACAGAGAACACCGGGGAGCTGTTTTTT. This gives the protein CASSPTGTENTGELFF. The V gene is TRBV28, the J gene TRBJ2-2; 7 bases map to TRBD1. The germline gives CDR1 MDHEN, CDR2 SYDVKM. The CDR3 has 16 amino acids. J lost 1 base, V lost 5 bases, and 7 bases had no gene match.

V gene TRBV9 combines with J gene TRBJ2-5; the match to TRBD2 covers 12 bases. The CDR3 sequence is 17 residues long. The germline CDR1 and CDR2 sequences are SGDLS and YYNGEE. Trimming removed 0 bases from V and 0 bases from J; junction bases left unmatched: 3. This CDR3 reads CASSVDWTSGDQETQYF. The CDR3 nucleotides are TGTGCCAGCAGCGTAGATTGGACTAGCGGGGACCAAGAGACCCAGTACTTC.

The gene calls are TRBV4-3 and TRBJ2-1, with D maybe TRBD2 (6 bases). Trimming removed 3 bases from V and 9 bases from J, with 18 bases in between. CDR3 length: 15 residues. Germline lookup yields CDR1 LGHNA and CDR2 YSLEER. CDR3 amino acids: CASSQPGAMGVEQFF. The CDR3 nucleotides are TGCGCCAGCAGCCAGCCGGGAGCTATGGGTGTTGAGCAGTTCTTC.

The V call is TRBV4-3, the J call TRBJ2-1, with 8 bases lining up with TRBD1. The J segment lost 5 bases and the V segment lost 0 bases, leaving 6 bases of the junction unmatched. The CDR3 sequence is 16 residues long. CDR1 LGHNA and CDR2 YSLEER come from the germline V gene. CDR3 DNA: TGCGCCAGCAGCCAAGATAGGACAGGGTGGGACAATGAGCAGTTCTTC. It is translated as CASSQDRTGWDNEQFF.

The gene calls are TRBV11-3 and TRBJ1-5, with a tentative D call TRBD1 (5 bases). Trimming pared 4 bases from V and 3 bases from J, leaving 10 bases between. This CDR3 spans 14 amino acids. The germline V gene has CDR1 SGHNT and CDR2 YENEEA. CDR3 nucleotides: TGTGCCAGCAGCTCCCGACAGCCCAATCAGCCCCAGCATTTT. Its protein is CASSSRQPNQPQHF.

V gene TRBV27 combines with J gene TRBJ2-3, with 9 bases identical to TRBD1. Unmatched junction bases numbered 11, after V lost 5 bases and J lost 2 bases. Germline lookup yields CDR1 MNHEY and CDR2 SMNVEV (reference sequence). The length of the CDR3 is 17 residues. Here the CDR3 reads CASSIPGQGRHTDTQYF. The CDR3 bases are TGTGCCAGCAGTATCCCAGGACAGGGGAGACACACAGATACGCAGTATTTT.

This clone has only a few counts. The chain has TRBV5-8 and TRBJ1-4; TRBD1 agrees at 7 bases. The CDR3 loop spans 17 amino acids. CDR1 and CDR2 (germline): SGHTS, YDEGEE. The V gene end was trimmed by 2 bases and the J gene end by 6 bases; junction bases not matched to a gene: 13. The CDR3 DNA is TGTGCCAGCAGCTTTTCCGGGACAGCGTTCCTCGATGAAAAACTGTTTTTT. The encoded protein is CASSFSGTAFLDEKLFF.

The rearrangement joins TRBV5-6 to TRBJ1-1; TRBD1 matches at 7 bases. Germline V lookup: CDR1 SGHDT, CDR2 YYEEEE. The CDR3 length is 17 residues. Trimming took 2 bases from V and 1 from J; bases not matched to a gene: 11. CDR3 coding DNA: TGTGCCAGCAGCTTAGTAGCCGAGGGGGCGGGGAACACTGAAGCTTTCTTT. This codes for CASSLVAEGAGNTEAFF.

The CDR3 is CAPAQNEETQYF. For the CDR3, the DNA is TGTGCCCCCGCCCAGAATGAAGAGACCCAGTACTTC. The rearrangement uses TRBV5-6 and TRBJ2-5; D is ambiguous. The CDR3 totals 12 residues. The V end was cut by 10 bases, the J end by 3 bases, with 13 bases between. Per the germline V gene, CDR1 is SGHDT and CDR2 is YYEEEE.

The chain recombines TRBV28 with TRBJ2-5; 7 nucleotides match TRBD1. From germline, CDR1 is MDHEN and CDR2 SYDVKM. V shed 5 bases, J shed 0 bases, and the junction held 6 bases outside the gene matches. The CDR3 runs to 15 residues. The DNA of the CDR3 is TGTGCCAGCAGTAATCGGGACAGAAACCAAGAGACCCAGTACTTC. This gives the protein CASSNRDRNQETQYF.

The DNA of the CDR3 is TGTGCCAGCAGCCACAGGGGTTATACGCAGTATTTT. Amino acid sequence: CASSHRGYTQYF. The chain employs TRBV27 and TRBJ2-3; 7 positions agree with TRBD1. CDR1 is MNHEY, CDR2 SMNVEV, per germline (reference sequence). The V segment lost 6 bases and the J segment 7 bases; nucleotides outside the gene matches: 4. The CDR3 totals 12 residues.

The V and J genes are TRBV29-1 and TRBJ1-1, with 8 bases fitting TRBD1. The germline V gene has CDR1 SQVTM and CDR2 ANQGSEA. This CDR3 has 16 amino acids. Germline trimming cut 4 bases from V and 0 bases from J; bases unmatched to any gene: 10. CDR3 sequence (DNA): TGCAGCGTTGGGAGACCGGACAGGGAGATGAACACTGAAGCTTTCTTT. Protein sequence: CSVGRPDREMNTEAFF. The whole variable domain, filled in from reference TRBV29-1 and TRBJ1-1, reads SAVISQKPSRDICQRGTSLTIQCQVDSQVTMMFWYRQQPGQSLTLIATANQGSEATYESGFVIDKFPISRPNLTFSTLTVSNMSPEDSSIYLCSVGRPDREMNTEAFFGQGTRLTVV.

The chain links TRBV2 to TRBJ2-7; D is uncertain. This CDR3 has 13 residues. Looked up from germline, CDR1 is SNHLY and CDR2 is FYNNEI. V was shortened by 4 bases and J by 4 bases, with 11 bases between the two germline ends. Written as DNA, the CDR3 is TGTGCCAGCAGTGTCCCGTTCCTTTACGAGCAGTACTTC. Translated: CASSVPFLYEQYF.

This clone occurred once. The V gene is TRBV19, the J gene TRBJ2-7; 12 bases fit TRBD2. V was pared by 5 bases and J by 3 bases, with 17 bases of the junction left unmatched. The CDR3 has 19 amino acids. Germline V CDR1 and CDR2: LNHDA, SQIVND (reference sequence). The CDR3 loop is CASSPNGLAGLQGGYEQYF. For the CDR3, the DNA is TGTGCCAGTAGTCCAAACGGACTAGCGGGGCTCCAGGGGGGCTACGAGCAGTACTTC.

The sample holds one count of this clone. The chain combines TRBV19 with TRBJ1-1; D is unclear. Trimming shortened V by 7 bases and J by 0 bases, and 6 bases separated the two germline ends. The CDR3 covers 12 residues. The V gene's germline CDR1 is LNHDA and CDR2 SQIVND (reference sequence). The CDR3 protein is CASTGLNTEAFF. The CDR3 region has the DNA TGTGCCAGTACCGGGTTGAACACTGAAGCTTTCTTT.

V and J are TRBV7-3 and TRBJ2-3; D may be TRBD1 (6 bases). Trimming took 4 bases from V and 1 from J, leaving 9 bases between them. The CDR3 has 14 residues. Germline V gives CDR1 SGHTA, CDR2 FQGTGA. CDR3 residues: CASSWKGGTDTQYF. The CDR3 nucleotides read TGTGCCAGCAGCTGGAAGGGGGGCACAGATACGCAGTATTTT.

This clone was counted once. The chain carries TRBV27 and TRBJ1-5; 7 bases match TRBD1. J lost 2 bases, V lost 4 bases, and 8 bases had no gene match. The CDR3 contains 16 residues. CDR1 MNHEY and CDR2 SMNVEV come from the germline V gene (reference sequence). CDR3 DNA sequence: TGTGCCAGCAGTTCCTCAGACAGGGAAGGCAATCAGCCCCAGCATTTT. Its translation: CASSSSDREGNQPQHF.

The V gene is TRBV13, the J gene TRBJ2-7; the D is unclear. Germline-derived CDR1 and CDR2 are PRHDT and FYEKMQ (reference sequence). V gave up 5 bases and J gave up 2 bases, with 7 bases separating them. CDR3 size: 12 residues. The CDR3 protein is CASSSSPYEQYF. The CDR3 DNA reads TGTGCCAGCAGCAGTAGTCCCTACGAGCAGTACTTC.